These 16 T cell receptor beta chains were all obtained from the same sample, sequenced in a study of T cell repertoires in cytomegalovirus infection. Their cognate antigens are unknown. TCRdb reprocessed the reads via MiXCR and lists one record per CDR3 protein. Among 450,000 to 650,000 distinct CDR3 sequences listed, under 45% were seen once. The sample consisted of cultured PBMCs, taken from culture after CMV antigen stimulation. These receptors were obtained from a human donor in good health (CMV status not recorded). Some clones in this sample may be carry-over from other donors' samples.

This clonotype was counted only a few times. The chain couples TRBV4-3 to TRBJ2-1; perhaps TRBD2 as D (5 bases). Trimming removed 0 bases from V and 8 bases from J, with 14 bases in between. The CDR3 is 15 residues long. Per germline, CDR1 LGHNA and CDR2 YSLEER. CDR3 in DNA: TGCGCCAGCAGCCAAGAGACACTAGTAATCTATGAGCAGTTCTTC. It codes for CASSQETLVIYEQFF.

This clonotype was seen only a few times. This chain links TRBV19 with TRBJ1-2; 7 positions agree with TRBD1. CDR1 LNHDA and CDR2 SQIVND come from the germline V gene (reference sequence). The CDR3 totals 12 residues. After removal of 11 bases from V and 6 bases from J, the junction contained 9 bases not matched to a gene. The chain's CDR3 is CACLKGTDGYTF. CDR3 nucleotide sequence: TGTGCCTGCTTAAAGGGGACAGATGGCTACACCTTC. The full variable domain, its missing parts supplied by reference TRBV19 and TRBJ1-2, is DGGITQSPKYLFRKEGQNVTLSCEQNLNHDAMYWYRQDPGQGLRLIYYSQIVNDFQKGDIAEGYSVSREKKESFPLTVTSAQKNPTAFYLCACLKGTDGYTFGSGTRLTVV.

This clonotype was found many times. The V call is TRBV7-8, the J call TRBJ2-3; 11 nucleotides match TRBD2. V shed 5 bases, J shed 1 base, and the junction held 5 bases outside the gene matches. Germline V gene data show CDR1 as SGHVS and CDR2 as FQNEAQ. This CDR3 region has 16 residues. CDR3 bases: TGTGCCAGCAGCACCAAACTAGCGGGGGGCACAGATACGCAGTATTTT. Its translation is CASSTKLAGGTDTQYF.

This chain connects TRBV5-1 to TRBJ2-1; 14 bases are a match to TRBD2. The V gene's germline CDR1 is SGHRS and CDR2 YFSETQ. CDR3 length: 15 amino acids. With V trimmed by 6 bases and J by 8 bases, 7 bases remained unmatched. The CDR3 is CASTATSGRVYEQFF. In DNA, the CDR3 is TGCGCCAGCACCGCGACTAGCGGGAGGGTCTATGAGCAGTTCTTC.

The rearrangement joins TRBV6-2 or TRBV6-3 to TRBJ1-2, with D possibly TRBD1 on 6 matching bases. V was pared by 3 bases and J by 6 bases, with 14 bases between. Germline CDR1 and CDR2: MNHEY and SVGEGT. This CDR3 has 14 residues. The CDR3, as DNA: TGTGCCAGCAGTTATTCCCCGGGGGCGCATGGCTACACCTTC. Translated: CASSYSPGAHGYTF.

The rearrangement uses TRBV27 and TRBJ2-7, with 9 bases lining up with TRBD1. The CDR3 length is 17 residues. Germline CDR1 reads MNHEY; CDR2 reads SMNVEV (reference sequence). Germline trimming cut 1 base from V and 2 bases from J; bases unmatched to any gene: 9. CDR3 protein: CASSLWDRAWAPYEQYF. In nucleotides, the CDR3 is TGTGCCAGCAGTTTATGGGACAGGGCATGGGCCCCCTACGAGCAGTACTTC.

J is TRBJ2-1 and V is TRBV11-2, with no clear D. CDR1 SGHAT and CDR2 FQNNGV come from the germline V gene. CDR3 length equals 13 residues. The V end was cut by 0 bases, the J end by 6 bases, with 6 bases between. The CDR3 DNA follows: TGTGCCAGCAGCTTAGACTACCTCAATGAGCAGTTCTTC. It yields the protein CASSLDYLNEQFF.

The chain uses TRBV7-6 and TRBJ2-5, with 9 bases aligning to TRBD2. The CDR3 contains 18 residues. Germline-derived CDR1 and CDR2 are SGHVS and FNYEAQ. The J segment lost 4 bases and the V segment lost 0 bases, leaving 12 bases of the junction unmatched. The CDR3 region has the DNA TGTGCCAGCAGCTTAGCCGGGCGGCGGGGGGGCTCTAGAGAGACCCAGTACTTC. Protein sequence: CASSLAGRRGGSRETQYF.

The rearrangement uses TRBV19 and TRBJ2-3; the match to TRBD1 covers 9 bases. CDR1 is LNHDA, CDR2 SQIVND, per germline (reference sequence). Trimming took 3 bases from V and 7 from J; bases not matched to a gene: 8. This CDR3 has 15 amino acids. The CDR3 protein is CASSISGTGFYTQYF. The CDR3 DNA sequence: TGTGCCAGTAGTATCTCCGGGACAGGGTTTTATACGCAGTATTTT. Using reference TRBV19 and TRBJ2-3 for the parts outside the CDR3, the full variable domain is DGGITQSPKYLFRKEGQNVTLSCEQNLNHDAMYWYRQDPGQGLRLIYYSQIVNDFQKGDIAEGYSVSREKKESFPLTVTSAQKNPTAFYLCASSISGTGFYTQYFGPGTRLTVL.

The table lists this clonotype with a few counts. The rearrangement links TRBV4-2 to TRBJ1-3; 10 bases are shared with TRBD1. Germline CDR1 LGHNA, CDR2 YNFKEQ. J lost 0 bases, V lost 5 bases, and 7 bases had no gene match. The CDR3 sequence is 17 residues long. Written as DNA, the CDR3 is TGTGCCAGCAGCGTAGGACAGGGGGTTCTCTCTGGAAACACCATATATTTT. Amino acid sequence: CASSVGQGVLSGNTIYF.

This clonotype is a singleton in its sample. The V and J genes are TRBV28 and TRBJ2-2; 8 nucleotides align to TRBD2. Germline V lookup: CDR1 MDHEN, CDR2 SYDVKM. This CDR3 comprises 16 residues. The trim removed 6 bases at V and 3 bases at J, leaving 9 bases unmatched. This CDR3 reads CASRTPGGGHTGELFF. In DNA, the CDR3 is TGTGCCAGCAGGACACCCGGGGGGGGTCACACCGGGGAGCTGTTTTTT.

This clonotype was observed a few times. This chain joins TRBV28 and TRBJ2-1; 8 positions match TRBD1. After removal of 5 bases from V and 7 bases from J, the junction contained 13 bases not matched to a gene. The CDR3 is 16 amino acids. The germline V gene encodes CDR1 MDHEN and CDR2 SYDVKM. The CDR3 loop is CASSPARDRPRNEQFF. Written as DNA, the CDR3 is TGTGCCAGCAGTCCTGCCCGGGACAGGCCAAGGAATGAGCAGTTCTTC. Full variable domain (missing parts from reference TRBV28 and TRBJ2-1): DVKVTQSSRYLVKRTGEKVFLECVQDMDHENMFWYRQDPGLGLRLIYFSYDVKMKEKGDIPEGYSVSREKKERFSLILESASTNQTSMYLCASSPARDRPRNEQFFGPGTRLTVL.

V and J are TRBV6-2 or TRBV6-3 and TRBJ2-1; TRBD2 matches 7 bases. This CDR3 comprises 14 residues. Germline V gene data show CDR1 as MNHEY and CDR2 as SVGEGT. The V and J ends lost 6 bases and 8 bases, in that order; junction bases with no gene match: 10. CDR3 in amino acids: CASRGLGLRYEQFF. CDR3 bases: TGTGCCAGCAGAGGACTAGGATTGAGATATGAGCAGTTCTTC.

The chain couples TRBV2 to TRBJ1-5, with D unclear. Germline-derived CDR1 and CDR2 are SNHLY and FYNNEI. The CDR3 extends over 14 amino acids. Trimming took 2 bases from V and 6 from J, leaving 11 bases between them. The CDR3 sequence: CASSESGRGQPQHF. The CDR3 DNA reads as TGTGCCAGCAGTGAATCGGGTCGGGGTCAGCCCCAGCATTTT. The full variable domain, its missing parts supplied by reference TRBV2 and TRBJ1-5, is EPEVTQTPSHQVTQMGQEVILRCVPISNHLYFYWYRQILGQKVEFLVSFYNNEISEKSEIFDDQFSVERPDGSNFTLKIRSTKLEDSAMYFCASSESGRGQPQHFGDGTRLSIL.

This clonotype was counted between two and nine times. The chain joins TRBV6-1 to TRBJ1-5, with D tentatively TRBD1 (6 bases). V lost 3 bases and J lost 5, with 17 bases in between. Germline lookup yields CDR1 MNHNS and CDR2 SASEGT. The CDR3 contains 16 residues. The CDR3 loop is CASSEFSTGIYQPQHF. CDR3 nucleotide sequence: TGTGCCAGCAGTGAGTTTTCCACAGGGATTTATCAGCCCCAGCATTTT.

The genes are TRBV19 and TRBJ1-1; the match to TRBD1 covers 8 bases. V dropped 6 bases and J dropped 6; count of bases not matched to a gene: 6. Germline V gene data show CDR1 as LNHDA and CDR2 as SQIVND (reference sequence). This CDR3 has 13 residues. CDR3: CASRAGGGPEAFF. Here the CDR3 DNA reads TGTGCCAGTAGAGCAGGGGGCGGACCTGAAGCTTTCTTT. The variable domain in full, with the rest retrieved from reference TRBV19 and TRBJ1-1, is DGGITQSPKYLFRKEGQNVTLSCEQNLNHDAMYWYRQDPGQGLRLIYYSQIVNDFQKGDIAEGYSVSREKKESFPLTVTSAQKNPTAFYLCASRAGGGPEAFFGQGTRLTVV.